The rows below give T cell receptor beta chains drawn from one sample of a study of response to subunit inactivated influenza vaccine. TCRdb redid the calling of the RT-PCR reads with MiXCR, one entry per CDR3 protein. This table has about 700,000 distinct CDR3 sequences, around 15% appearing once. The input for sequencing was PBMCs from blood, taken roughly 2 weeks before vaccination. The receptors originated from a man aged 45-65 years who received an inactivated influenza vaccine. The CDR3 runs from the conserved cysteine through the conserved F or W. The order of the fields is clone size, D gene, J gene, V gene, CDR3 DNA, CDR3 protein. The D gene is left open where the match is weak. Part of the rows lack a size; the others show once, few, many or a class for expanded clones.

abundance: -; d_gene: -; j_gene: TRBJ1-1; v_gene: TRBV10-3; CDR3nt: TGTGCCATCAGTGAGTCGGCAGGGAACACTGAAGCTTTCTTT; CDR3aa: CAISESAGNTEAFF
abundance: -; d_gene: TRBD1; j_gene: TRBJ2-3; v_gene: TRBV10-1; CDR3nt: TGCGCCAGCAGTGAGGGACAGGGAGATACAGATACGCAGTATTTT; CDR3aa: CASSEGQGDTDTQYF
abundance: few; d_gene: -; j_gene: TRBJ2-5; v_gene: TRBV5-5; CDR3nt: TGTGCCAGCAGCTTGTTGCGGGGTACGGAGACCCAGTACTTC; CDR3aa: CASSLLRGTETQYF
abundance: few; d_gene: -; j_gene: TRBJ2-7; v_gene: TRBV7-2; CDR3nt: TGTGCCAGCAGCTTACGAGTGGGACCGGAGCAGTACTTC; CDR3aa: CASSLRVGPEQYF
abundance: few; d_gene: -; j_gene: TRBJ1-2; v_gene: TRBV4-3; CDR3nt: TGCGCCAGCAGCCAAGAGGGCAGGGTGTATGGCTACACCTTC; CDR3aa: CASSQEGRVYGYTF
abundance: -; d_gene: -; j_gene: TRBJ2-7; v_gene: TRBV20-1; CDR3nt: TGCAGTGCTACATTTGGAGGGGCATTCTCCTACGAGCAGTACTTC; CDR3aa: CSATFGGAFSYEQYF
abundance: few; d_gene: -; j_gene: TRBJ2-7; v_gene: TRBV11-2; CDR3nt: TGTGCCAGCAGCTCGGGACACAAGTACTACGAGCAGTACTTC; CDR3aa: CASSSGHKYYEQYF
abundance: once; d_gene: TRBD2; j_gene: TRBJ2-3; v_gene: TRBV3-1; CDR3nt: TGTGCCAGCAGCCAAGATCTGGCTAGCGGCCGGACGCAGTATTTT; CDR3aa: CASSQDLASGRTQYF
abundance: few; d_gene: -; j_gene: TRBJ2-2; v_gene: TRBV11-2; CDR3nt: TGTGCCAGCAGCTTATTCGCCACAGGCCGTCCCGGGGAGCTGTTTTTT; CDR3aa: CASSLFATGRPGELFF
abundance: -; d_gene: -; j_gene: TRBJ2-3; v_gene: TRBV6-5; CDR3nt: TGTGCCAGCAGTTTTAACCAACAGGGTTCGAATACGCAGTATTTT; CDR3aa: CASSFNQQGSNTQYF
abundance: -; d_gene: TRBD1; j_gene: TRBJ2-5; v_gene: TRBV12-3/TRBV12-4; CDR3nt: TGTGCCAGCAGTTCCCACAGGGGGCCAGAGACCCAGTACTTC; CDR3aa: CASSSHRGPETQYF
abundance: few; d_gene: -; j_gene: TRBJ2-3; v_gene: TRBV30; CDR3nt: TGTGCCTGGAGTAGGGCGAACACAGATACGCAGTATTTT; CDR3aa: CAWSRANTDTQYF
abundance: many; d_gene: -; j_gene: TRBJ1-2; v_gene: TRBV12-3/TRBV12-4; CDR3nt: TGTGCCAGCAGGAGAGGCTATGGCTACACCTTC; CDR3aa: CASRRGYGYTF
abundance: -; d_gene: TRBD1; j_gene: TRBJ1-2; v_gene: TRBV6-5; CDR3nt: TGTGCCAGCAGTTACTCTACAGGGGGCATAAATGGCTACACCTTC; CDR3aa: CASSYSTGGINGYTF
abundance: few; d_gene: TRBD1; j_gene: TRBJ2-5; v_gene: TRBV5-1; CDR3nt: TGCGCCAGCAACCTACCCGGGACAGGGTACCAAGAGACCCAGTACTTC; CDR3aa: CASNLPGTGYQETQYF
abundance: -; d_gene: TRBD2; j_gene: TRBJ2-5; v_gene: TRBV20-1; CDR3nt: TGCAGTGCTAGAGGGACTAGCGGGCGTGAGACCCAGTACTTC; CDR3aa: CSARGTSGRETQYF
abundance: -; d_gene: -; j_gene: TRBJ2-7; v_gene: TRBV15; CDR3nt: TGTGCCACCAGCAGAGAGCGGGTCTACGAGCAGTACTTC; CDR3aa: CATSRERVYEQYF
abundance: -; d_gene: TRBD1; j_gene: TRBJ2-7; v_gene: TRBV7-2; CDR3nt: TGTGCCAGCAGCTTAGTGAGGTCCGCCACAGGGGCCGAGCAGTACTTC; CDR3aa: CASSLVRSATGAEQYF
abundance: -; d_gene: -; j_gene: TRBJ2-3; v_gene: TRBV10-3; CDR3nt: TGTGCCATCAGTGAGTGGGGCGCGGGGCCGGGCACAGATACGCAGTATTTT; CDR3aa: CAISEWGAGPGTDTQYF
abundance: few; d_gene: TRBD2; j_gene: TRBJ2-1; v_gene: TRBV25-1; CDR3nt: TGTGCCAGCAGTGAAAGACTAGCGGGAGATAAAAATGAGCAGTTCTTC; CDR3aa: CASSERLAGDKNEQFF
abundance: -; d_gene: -; j_gene: TRBJ1-1; v_gene: TRBV20-1; CDR3nt: TGCAGTGCTAGAGTAATCGCAGCGGGCACTGAAGCTTTCTTT; CDR3aa: CSARVIAAGTEAFF
abundance: few; d_gene: -; j_gene: TRBJ2-7; v_gene: TRBV7-3; CDR3nt: TGTGCCAGCAGCCCCACGGGGCTAGCCTACGAGCAGTACTTC; CDR3aa: CASSPTGLAYEQYF
abundance: few; d_gene: TRBD1; j_gene: TRBJ2-5; v_gene: TRBV20-1; CDR3nt: TGCAGTGCTAGACCGCCTAACAGGGGCAACCAAGAGACCCAGTACTTC; CDR3aa: CSARPPNRGNQETQYF
abundance: many; d_gene: TRBD2; j_gene: TRBJ2-1; v_gene: TRBV27; CDR3nt: TGTGCCAGCAGTTTCGGGACTAAGCCTTACAATGAGCAGTTCTTC; CDR3aa: CASSFGTKPYNEQFF
abundance: -; d_gene: -; j_gene: TRBJ2-3; v_gene: TRBV15; CDR3nt: TGTGCCACCAGCAGAGATTTGGCCGGCACAGATACGCAGTATTTT; CDR3aa: CATSRDLAGTDTQYF
abundance: few; d_gene: TRBD2; j_gene: TRBJ2-1; v_gene: TRBV5-1; CDR3nt: TGCGCCAGCAGCCGGGGACTAGCGGGGAACAATGAGCAGTTCTTC; CDR3aa: CASSRGLAGNNEQFF
abundance: -; d_gene: -; j_gene: TRBJ2-2; v_gene: TRBV4-3; CDR3nt: TGCGCCAGCAGCCAAGTTCGAGCCGGGGAGCTGTTTTTT; CDR3aa: CASSQVRAGELFF
abundance: -; d_gene: -; j_gene: TRBJ2-3; v_gene: TRBV5-1; CDR3nt: TGCGCCAGCAGCTTGACCGGGGTGAAAACAGATACGCAGTATTTT; CDR3aa: CASSLTGVKTDTQYF
abundance: -; d_gene: -; j_gene: TRBJ2-7; v_gene: TRBV27; CDR3nt: TGTGCCAGCAGCCGCGGATGGGGCTACGAGCAGTACTTC; CDR3aa: CASSRGWGYEQYF
abundance: -; d_gene: TRBD2; j_gene: TRBJ2-7; v_gene: TRBV11-2; CDR3nt: TGTGCCAGCAGCTTAGGGGGAGGGATTCCCTACGAGCAGTACTTC; CDR3aa: CASSLGGGIPYEQYF
abundance: -; d_gene: TRBD1; j_gene: TRBJ1-6; v_gene: TRBV6-2/TRBV6-3; CDR3nt: TGTGCCAGCAGTTACTCCCCGGGACAGTATAATTCACCCCTCCACTTT; CDR3aa: CASSYSPGQYNSPLHF
abundance: few; d_gene: -; j_gene: TRBJ2-3; v_gene: TRBV6-2/TRBV6-3; CDR3nt: TGTGCCAGCAGTTACCTCAGGGCCACAGATACGCAGTATTTT; CDR3aa: CASSYLRATDTQYF
abundance: -; d_gene: TRBD2; j_gene: TRBJ2-5; v_gene: TRBV4-2; CDR3nt: TGTGCCAGCAGCCAAGATCTAGCGGGGGGGCTTTGGGCCCAGTACTTC; CDR3aa: CASSQDLAGGLWAQYF
abundance: -; d_gene: -; j_gene: TRBJ2-5; v_gene: TRBV7-8; CDR3nt: TGTGCCAGCAGCTTAGCGCGACTCAGCAAACGGCAGACCCAGTACTTC; CDR3aa: CASSLARLSKRQTQYF
abundance: -; d_gene: -; j_gene: TRBJ1-5; v_gene: TRBV6-4; CDR3nt: TGTGCCAGCAGCTCGACCCGGGGTCAGCCCCAGCATTTT; CDR3aa: CASSSTRGQPQHF
abundance: few; d_gene: TRBD2; j_gene: TRBJ2-7; v_gene: TRBV6-2/TRBV6-3; CDR3nt: TGTGCCAGCAGTTTCCCCCACGGGAGGGATATATACGAGCAGTACTTC; CDR3aa: CASSFPHGRDIYEQYF
abundance: -; d_gene: -; j_gene: TRBJ1-2; v_gene: TRBV12-3/TRBV12-4; CDR3nt: TGTGCCAGCAGCCCTGGGCCAGGCGATGGCTACACCTTC; CDR3aa: CASSPGPGDGYTF
abundance: -; d_gene: -; j_gene: TRBJ2-1; v_gene: TRBV20-1; CDR3nt: TGCAGTGCTAGAGATGTCAGGGGATTCTACAATGAGCAGTTCTTC; CDR3aa: CSARDVRGFYNEQFF
abundance: few; d_gene: -; j_gene: TRBJ2-1; v_gene: TRBV4-2; CDR3nt: TGTGCCAGCAGCCAAGATGTACAGGCACTCGGGAATGAGCAGTTCTTC; CDR3aa: CASSQDVQALGNEQFF
abundance: -; d_gene: -; j_gene: TRBJ2-6; v_gene: TRBV2; CDR3nt: TGTGCCAGCAAGCCAGGGGCGCACGGGGCCAACGTCCTGACTTTC; CDR3aa: CASKPGAHGANVLTF
abundance: few; d_gene: -; j_gene: TRBJ1-1; v_gene: TRBV5-1; CDR3nt: TGCGCCAGCAGCAGGCGCAGGGGCGGTTATGGAACTGAAGCTTTCTTT; CDR3aa: CASSRRRGGYGTEAFF
abundance: -; d_gene: TRBD1; j_gene: TRBJ2-7; v_gene: TRBV6-5; CDR3nt: TGTGCCAGCAGCTTAGAGGACAGGCAAATCTCCTACGAGCAGTACTTC; CDR3aa: CASSLEDRQISYEQYF
abundance: few; d_gene: TRBD1; j_gene: TRBJ2-6; v_gene: TRBV11-1; CDR3nt: TGTGCCAGCAGCCTCAGACGGGACAGAGCTTCGGCCAGCCTGACTTTC; CDR3aa: CASSLRRDRASASLTF
abundance: few; d_gene: -; j_gene: TRBJ1-1; v_gene: TRBV10-3; CDR3nt: TGTGCCACCCAGGGGCAGATGAACACTGAAGCTTTCTTT; CDR3aa: CATQGQMNTEAFF
abundance: -; d_gene: TRBD2; j_gene: TRBJ2-3; v_gene: TRBV18; CDR3nt: TGTGCCAGCTCACCTGGACTAGCGGGGGATGATACGCAGTATTTT; CDR3aa: CASSPGLAGDDTQYF